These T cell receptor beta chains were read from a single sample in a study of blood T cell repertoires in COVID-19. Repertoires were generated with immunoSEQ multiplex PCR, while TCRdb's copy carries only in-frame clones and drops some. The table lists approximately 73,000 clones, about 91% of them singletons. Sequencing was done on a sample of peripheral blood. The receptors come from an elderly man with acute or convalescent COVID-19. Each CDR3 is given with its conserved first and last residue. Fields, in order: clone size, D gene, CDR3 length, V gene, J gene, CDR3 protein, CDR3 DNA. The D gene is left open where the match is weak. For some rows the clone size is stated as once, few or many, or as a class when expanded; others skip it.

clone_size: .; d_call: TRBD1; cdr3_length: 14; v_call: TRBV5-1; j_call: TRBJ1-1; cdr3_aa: CASSLQGGNTEAFF; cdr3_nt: TGCGCCAGCAGCTTACAGGGGGGGAACACTGAAGCTTTCTTT
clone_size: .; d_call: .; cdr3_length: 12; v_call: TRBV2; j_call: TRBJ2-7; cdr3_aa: CASTGWDTEQYF; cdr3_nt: TGTGCCAGCACTGGTTGGGACACCGAGCAGTACTTC
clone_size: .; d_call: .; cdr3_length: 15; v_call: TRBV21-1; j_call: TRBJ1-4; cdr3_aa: CASSTAGRANEKLFF; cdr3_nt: TGTGCCAGCAGCACCGCGGGACGAGCTAATGAAAAACTGTTTTTT
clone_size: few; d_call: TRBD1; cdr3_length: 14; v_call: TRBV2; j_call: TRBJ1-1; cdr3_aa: CASRGGQGVAEAFF; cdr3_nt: TGTGCCAGCAGGGGGGGACAGGGGGTGGCTGAAGCTTTCTTT
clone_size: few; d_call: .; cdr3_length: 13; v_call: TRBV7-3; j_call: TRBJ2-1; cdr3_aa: CASSLEVYNEQFF; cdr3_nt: TGTGCCAGCAGCTTAGAGGTATACAATGAGCAGTTCTTC
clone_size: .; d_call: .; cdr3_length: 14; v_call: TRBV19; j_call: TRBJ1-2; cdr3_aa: CASSQQQGKYGYTF; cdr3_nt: TGTGCCAGTAGTCAACAACAGGGAAAGTATGGCTACACCTTC
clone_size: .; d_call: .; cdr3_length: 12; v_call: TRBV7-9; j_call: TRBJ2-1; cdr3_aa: CASRNRVNEQFF; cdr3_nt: TGTGCCAGCAGGAACAGGGTCAATGAGCAGTTCTTC
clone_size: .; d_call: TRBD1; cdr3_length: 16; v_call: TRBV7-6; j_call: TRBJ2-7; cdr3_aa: CASSLRTPARGSEQYF; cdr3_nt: TGTGCCAGCAGCTTGAGGACCCCAGCCAGGGGGTCCGAGCAGTACTTC
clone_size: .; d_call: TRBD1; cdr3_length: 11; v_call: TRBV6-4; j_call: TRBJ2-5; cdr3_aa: CASDRGETQYF; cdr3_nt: TGTGCCAGCGACAGGGGAGAGACCCAGTACTTC
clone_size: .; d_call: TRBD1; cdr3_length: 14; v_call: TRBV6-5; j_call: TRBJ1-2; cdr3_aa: CASRSSGTGGGYTF; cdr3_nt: TGTGCCAGCAGGTCATCCGGGACAGGGGGGGGCTACACCTTC